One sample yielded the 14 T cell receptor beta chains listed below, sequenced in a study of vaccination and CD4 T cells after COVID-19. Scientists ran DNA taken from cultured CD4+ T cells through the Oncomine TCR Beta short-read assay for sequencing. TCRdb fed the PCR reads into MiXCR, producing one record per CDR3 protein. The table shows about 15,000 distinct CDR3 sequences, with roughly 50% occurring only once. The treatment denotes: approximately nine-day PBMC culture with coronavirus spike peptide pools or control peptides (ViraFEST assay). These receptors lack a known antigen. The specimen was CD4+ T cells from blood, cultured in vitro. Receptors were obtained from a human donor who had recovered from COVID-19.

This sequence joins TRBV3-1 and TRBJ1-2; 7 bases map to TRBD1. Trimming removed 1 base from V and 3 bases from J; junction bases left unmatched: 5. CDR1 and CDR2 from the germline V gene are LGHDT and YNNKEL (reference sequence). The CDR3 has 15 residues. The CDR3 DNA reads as TGTGCCAGCAGCCAAGTCGAGACAGGGCACTATGGCTACACCTTC. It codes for CASSQVETGHYGYTF.

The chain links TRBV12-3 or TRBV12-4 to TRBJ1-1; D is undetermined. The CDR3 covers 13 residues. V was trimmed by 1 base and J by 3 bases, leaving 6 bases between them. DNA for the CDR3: TGTGCCAGCAGTTTAGTGGGGTACACTGAAGCTTTCTTT. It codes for CASSLVGYTEAFF.

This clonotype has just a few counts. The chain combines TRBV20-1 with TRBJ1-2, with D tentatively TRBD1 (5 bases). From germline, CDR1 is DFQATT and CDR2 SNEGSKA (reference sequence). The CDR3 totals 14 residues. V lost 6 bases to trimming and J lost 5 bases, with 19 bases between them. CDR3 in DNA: TGCAGTGCAGAATTACCCTGGGAGGGGTATGGCTACACCTTC. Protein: CSAELPWEGYGYTF.

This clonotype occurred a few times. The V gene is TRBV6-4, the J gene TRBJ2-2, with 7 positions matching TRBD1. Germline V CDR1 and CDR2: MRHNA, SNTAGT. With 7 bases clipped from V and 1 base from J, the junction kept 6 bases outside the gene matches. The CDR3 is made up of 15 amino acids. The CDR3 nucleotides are TGTGCCAGCACCCGGGACAGTTTGAACACCGGGGAGCTGTTTTTT. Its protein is CASTRDSLNTGELFF.

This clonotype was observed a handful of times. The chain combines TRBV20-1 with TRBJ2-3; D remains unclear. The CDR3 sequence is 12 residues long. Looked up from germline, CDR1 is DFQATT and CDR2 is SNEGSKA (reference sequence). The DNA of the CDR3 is TGCAGCCCGTGGTTAGGCACAGATACGCAGTATTTT. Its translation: CSPWLGTDTQYF.

In nucleotides, the CDR3 is TGTGCCAGCAGCGTCTCCGGGACTAGCGGCTACGAGCAGTACTTC. Translating gives CASSVSGTSGYEQYF. This chain uses TRBV9 with TRBJ2-7; the match to TRBD2 covers 11 bases. V lost 2 bases, J lost 3 bases, and 4 bases stayed unmatched. The V gene's germline CDR1 is SGDLS and CDR2 YYNGEE. The CDR3 spans 15 residues.

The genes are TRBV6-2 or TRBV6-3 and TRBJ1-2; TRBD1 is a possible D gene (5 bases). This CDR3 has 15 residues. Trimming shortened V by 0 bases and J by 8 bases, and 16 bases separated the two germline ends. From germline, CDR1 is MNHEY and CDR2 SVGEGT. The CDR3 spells CASSYSQQATGGYTF. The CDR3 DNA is TGTGCCAGCAGTTACTCCCAACAGGCCACGGGGGGCTACACCTTC.

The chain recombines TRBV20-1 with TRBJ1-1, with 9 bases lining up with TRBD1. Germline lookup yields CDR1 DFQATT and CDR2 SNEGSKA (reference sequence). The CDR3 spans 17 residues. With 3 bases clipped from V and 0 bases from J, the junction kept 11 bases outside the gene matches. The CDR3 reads CSASFGGTGIMNTEAFF. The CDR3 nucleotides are TGCAGTGCTAGTTTCGGGGGGACAGGGATTATGAACACTGAAGCTTTCTTT.

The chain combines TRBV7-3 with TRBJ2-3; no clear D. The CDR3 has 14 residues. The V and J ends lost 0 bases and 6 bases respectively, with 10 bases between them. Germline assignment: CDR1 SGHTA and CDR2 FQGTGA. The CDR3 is CASSLTNSGDTQYF. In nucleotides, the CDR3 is TGTGCCAGCAGCTTAACGAATTCCGGGGATACGCAGTATTTT.

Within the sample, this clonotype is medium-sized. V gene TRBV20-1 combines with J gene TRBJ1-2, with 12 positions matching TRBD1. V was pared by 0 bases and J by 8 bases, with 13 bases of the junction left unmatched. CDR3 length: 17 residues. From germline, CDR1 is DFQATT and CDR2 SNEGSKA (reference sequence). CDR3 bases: TGCAGTGCTAGAGATGGGCCGGGACAGGGGGCGCTTAGCGGCTACACCTTC. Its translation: CSARDGPGQGALSGYTF.

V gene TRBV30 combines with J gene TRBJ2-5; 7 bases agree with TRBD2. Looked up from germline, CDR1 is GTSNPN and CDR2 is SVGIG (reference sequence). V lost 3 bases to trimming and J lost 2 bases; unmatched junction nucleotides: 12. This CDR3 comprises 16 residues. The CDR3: CAWSVGVGGGQETQYF. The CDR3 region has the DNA TGTGCCTGGAGCGTAGGTGTCGGGGGAGGGCAAGAGACCCAGTACTTC.

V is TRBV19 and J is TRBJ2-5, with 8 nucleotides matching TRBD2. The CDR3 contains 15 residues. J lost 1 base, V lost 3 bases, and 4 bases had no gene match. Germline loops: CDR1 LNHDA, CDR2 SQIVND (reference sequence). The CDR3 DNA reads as TGTGCCAGTAGTATGCTCGGGGGGGTCCAAGAGACCCAGTACTTC. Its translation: CASSMLGGVQETQYF.

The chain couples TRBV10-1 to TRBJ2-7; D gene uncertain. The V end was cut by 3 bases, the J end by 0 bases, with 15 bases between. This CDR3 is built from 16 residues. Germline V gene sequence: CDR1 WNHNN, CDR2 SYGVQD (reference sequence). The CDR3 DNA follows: TGCGCCAGCAGTGAAGATTTAAGGGCTGGCTCCTACGAGCAGTACTTC. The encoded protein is CASSEDLRAGSYEQYF.

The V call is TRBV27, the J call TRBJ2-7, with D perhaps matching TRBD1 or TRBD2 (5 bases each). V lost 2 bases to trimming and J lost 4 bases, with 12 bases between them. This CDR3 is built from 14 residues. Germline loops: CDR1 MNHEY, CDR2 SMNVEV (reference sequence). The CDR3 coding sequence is TGTGCCAGCAGTTTACGGGACGGATTTTACGAGCAGTACTTC. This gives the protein CASSLRDGFYEQYF.